These 10 T cell receptor beta chains originate from one sample sequenced in a study of low-dose radiotherapy and immunotherapy resistance in tumors. Alpha- and beta-chain coverage of first-strand cDNA came from TRAV- and TRBV-specific primers. TCRs were put through 20 to 25 PCR cycles of amplification with Phusion. A constant-region primer and the V-primer adapter served as the primer pair. TCRdb ran MiXCR on the reads and lists one entry per CDR3 protein. The sample includes some 11,000 distinct CDR3 sequences, approximately 55% of them seen just once. The receptors stem from a human donor with advanced metastatic prostate, ovarian, gallbladder or colorectal cancer (not recorded which). This table probably holds off-target reads from a library built for another chain.

V and J are TRBV10-3 and TRBJ1-1, with 12 bases that match TRBD1. V was pared by 6 bases and J by 7 bases, with 3 bases of the junction left unmatched. The CDR3 has 13 amino acids. Germline V lookup: CDR1 ENHRY, CDR2 SYGVKD. In nucleotides, the CDR3 is TGTGCCATCAGGGGACAGGGGGCCCTTGAAGCTTTCTTT. This translates into CAIRGQGALEAFF.

In this sample, this clonotype turned up a few times. The chain is built from TRBV5-6 and TRBJ2-6; 9 bases are a match to TRBD2. Trimming removed 6 bases from V and 2 bases from J; junction bases left unmatched: 15. The V gene's germline CDR1 is SGHDT and CDR2 YYEEEE. This CDR3 has 19 amino acids. The CDR3 bases are TGTGCCAGCAAAAAGGCTAGCGGGACTTCGTGGGCTGGGGCCAACGTCCTGACTTTC. Its protein product is CASKKASGTSWAGANVLTF.

This clonotype was recorded a few times. The V call is TRBV6-2 or TRBV6-3, the J call TRBJ2-1, with TRBD2 matching 8 bases. The V and J ends lost 6 bases and 0 bases, in that order; junction bases with no gene match: 7. The germline CDR1 and CDR2 sequences are MNHEY and SVGEGT. The CDR3 is 16 amino acids. The CDR3 here is CASREGLGSSYNEQFF. The DNA of the CDR3 is TGTGCCAGCAGGGAGGGACTAGGGAGCTCCTACAATGAGCAGTTCTTC.

V and J are TRBV5-6 and TRBJ2-5, with unresolved D. The V gene's germline CDR1 is SGHDT and CDR2 YYEEEE. This CDR3 spans 12 amino acids. Trimming pared 4 bases from V and 8 bases from J, leaving 12 bases between. CDR3 sequence: CASSIPTGTQYF. DNA of the CDR3: TGTGCCAGCAGCATTCCGACCGGAACCCAGTACTTC.

This clonotype has more than one count but fewer than ten. The V call is TRBV28, the J call TRBJ1-5; D is ambiguous. Germline loops: CDR1 MDHEN, CDR2 SYDVKM. V lost 8 bases to trimming and J lost 6 bases, with 5 bases between them. CDR3 length equals 10 residues. CDR3 protein: CASAGQPQHF. The CDR3 DNA is TGTGCCAGCGCCGGTCAGCCCCAGCATTTT.

J is TRBJ1-5 and V is TRBV4-1; 10 bases align to TRBD1. Germline-derived CDR1 and CDR2 are MGHRA and YSYEKL. The CDR3 contains 15 residues. Trimming at V came to 5 bases and at J to 7 bases, leaving 8 bases not matched to a gene. The CDR3 loop is CASSASGTGVQPQHF. Here the CDR3 DNA reads TGCGCCAGCAGCGCATCCGGGACAGGGGTACAGCCCCAGCATTTT.

The chain joins TRBV5-1 to TRBJ2-1; maybe TRBD1 (6 bases). Trimming cost V 4 bases and J 2 bases, with 13 bases left between them. Per the germline V gene, CDR1 is SGHRS and CDR2 is YFSETQ. This CDR3 spans 15 amino acids. CDR3 in amino acids: CASSQNTGTYNEQFF. The CDR3 DNA sequence: TGCGCCAGCAGCCAGAACACAGGGACCTACAATGAGCAGTTCTTC.

This clonotype occurred a few times. This rearrangement joins TRBV20-1 to TRBJ2-1; no clear D gene. CDR3 length equals 15 residues. V was pared by 6 bases and J by 2 bases, with 17 bases between. Per the germline V gene, CDR1 is DFQATT and CDR2 is SNEGSKA (reference sequence). In nucleotides, the CDR3 is TGCAGTGCCTCAGAGATCGCGACGGCCTACAATGAGCAGTTCTTC. This gives the protein CSASEIATAYNEQFF.

The genes are TRBV5-1 and TRBJ2-7, with D perhaps TRBD1 (6 bases). Trimming shortened V by 5 bases and J by 0 bases, and 9 bases separated the two germline ends. Germline lookup yields CDR1 SGHRS and CDR2 YFSETQ. This CDR3 has 13 amino acids. Here the CDR3 DNA reads TGCGCCAGCAGTCGGGACAACTCCTACGAGCAGTACTTC. Translation: CASSRDNSYEQYF.

The chain recombines TRBV18 with TRBJ2-5; the D call may be TRBD1 or TRBD2 (5 bases each). Germline lookup yields CDR1 KGHSH and CDR2 LQKENI. CDR3 size: 14 residues. Trimming pared 3 bases from V and 7 bases from J, leaving 15 bases between. The CDR3 DNA follows: TGTGCCAGCTCACCGGACGCGCAGGGAGTGACCCAGTACTTC. It codes for CASSPDAQGVTQYF. The whole variable domain, remainder taken from reference TRBV18 and TRBJ2-5, is NAGVMQNPRHLVRRRGQEARLRCSPMKGHSHVYWYRQLPEEGLKFMVYLQKENIIDESGMPKERFSAEFPKEGPSILRIQQVVRGDSAAYFCASSPDAQGVTQYFGPGTRLLVL.